There are many counts of the clone carrying this T cell receptor (beta chain). Germline V gene lookup returns CDR1 KGHSH and CDR2 LQKENI. V was cut by 0 bases and J by 4 bases, with 15 bases left in between. This CDR3 has 16 residues. The sample originates from a study of T cells in Graves' hyperthyroidism and ophthalmopathy. RNA transcripts yielded amplified TCR beta CDR3 regions. Primed by the HTBI set, a first-round RT-PCR was run on the TCR CDR3. From the multiplex PCR reads, TCRdb called clonotypes with MiXCR, one entry per CDR3 protein. The table lists 300,000 to 450,000 distinct CDR3 sequences, 13% to 15% of them singletons, with roughly a fifth in the top ten.

The rearrangement joins TRBV18 to TRBJ1-1; no clear D gene. The TCR comes from a young woman with Graves' ophthalmopathy. The sample was blood. The CDR3 sequence: CASSPPWVVGLTEAFF. Written as DNA, the CDR3 is TGTGCCAGCTCACCACCGTGGGTTGTCGGGCTCACTGAAGCTTTCTTT.